Listed below are T cell receptor beta chains from one sample, sequenced in a study of T-cell reconstitution after alpha-beta-depleted transplantation in children. TCRdb re-analysed the PCR reads in MiXCR, keeping a single row per CDR3 protein. The profile shows more than 550,000 distinct CDR3 sequences, 10% to 13% of them singletons. Here the sequenced sample was PBMCs from the stem cell graft donor, taken from the stem cell graft. These receptor sequences come from a human donor who donated a stem cell graft to a child with acute myeloid leukemia. CDR3s include the opening cysteine and the closing phenylalanine or tryptophan. A D gene is named only where the DNA matches it firmly. Not all rows give a size; the values are once, few, many and, for expanded clones, a class.

cdr3_length j_call v_call clone_size d_call cdr3_nt cdr3_aa
14 TRBJ1-2 TRBV28 few - TGTGCCAGCACCACCGAGCCAAGGATATATGGCTACACCTTC CASTTEPRIYGYTF
16 TRBJ1-5 TRBV20-1 few TRBD1 TGCAGTGCTCCCGGACAGGGGGCGCCTAGCAATCAGCCCCAGCATTTT CSAPGQGAPSNQPQHF
13 TRBJ1-1 TRBV29-1 - - TGCAGCGTTGAACCCAGGGGGAACACTGAAGCTTTCTTT CSVEPRGNTEAFF
15 TRBJ2-1 TRBV5-6 many TRBD1 TGTGCCAGCAGCTACGGGACAGGGATTTACAATGAGCAGTTCTTC CASSYGTGIYNEQFF
14 TRBJ1-1 TRBV11-2 - - TGTGCCAGCAGTCGAAAGTCGATGAACACTGAAGCTTTCTTT CASSRKSMNTEAFF
12 TRBJ1-1 TRBV6-1 - TRBD1 TGTGCCAGCGTTGACAGGGGGTGGAAAGCTTTCTTT CASVDRGWKAFF
15 TRBJ2-3 TRBV7-2 - TRBD1 TGTGCCAGCAGCTCAACCGGGACAGGCACAGATACGCAGTATTTT CASSSTGTGTDTQYF
14 TRBJ2-7 TRBV5-1 - - TGCGCCAGCAGCTTGACAAGTACAAATTACGAGCAGTACTTC CASSLTSTNYEQYF
13 TRBJ2-1 TRBV14 few - TGTGCCAGCAGCCAAGATTGGGTGAATGAGCAGTTCTTC CASSQDWVNEQFF
15 TRBJ1-1 TRBV11-1 few - TGTGCCAGCGGGGGGATTGGGTCCCTGAACACTGAAGCTTTCTTT CASGGIGSLNTEAFF
14 TRBJ2-7 TRBV7-2 few - TGTGCCAGCAGGAACCGGGACGGGAGCTACGAGCAGTACTTC CASRNRDGSYEQYF
14 TRBJ2-1 TRBV10-3 many TRBD2 TGTGCCATCAGTGGCGGGAGTGGGGTGGATGAGCAGTTCTTC CAISGGSGVDEQFF
15 TRBJ2-2 TRBV12-3/TRBV12-4 - TRBD2 TGTGCCAGCAGTTTACGGGGGAGGGTAGCCGGGGAGCTGTTTTTT CASSLRGRVAGELFF
15 TRBJ1-4 TRBV6-5 many TRBD1 TGTGCCAGCAGTTCCCCGGGACAGACTAATGAAAAACTGTTTTTT CASSSPGQTNEKLFF
13 TRBJ2-3 TRBV6-1 - - TGTGCCAGCAGTGATAGTCTACCAGATACGCAGTATTTT CASSDSLPDTQYF